This TCR beta chain was profiled in a study of early T cells in non-severe SARS-CoV-2 infection. Study-wide context: Sequencing input comprised bulk RNA from unsorted whole blood; chain pairing was not available. Findings and caveats of the study: Matches to VDJdb favored anti-spike CD8 responses and missed private and CD4 specificities.

Remarks on this clonotype: The target antigen is unknown.

In the library, individual cDNA molecules carried attached unique molecular identifiers. TCRdb re-derived calls from the 5' RACE reads in MiXCR, one entry per CDR3 protein. The sample consists of tens of thousands of distinct CDR3 sequences, roughly 15% of them appearing once. The CDR3 is 15 amino acids. Unmatched junction bases numbered 8, after V lost 8 bases and J lost 4 bases. This clonotype was obtained from an adult who was a healthcare worker with PCR-confirmed SARS-CoV-2 infection or an uninfected control (not recorded which). The chain combines TRBV12-3 or TRBV12-4 with TRBJ2-1, with 10 bases that match TRBD1. Material for sequencing was whole blood. CDR3 in amino acids: CASSWGTGDYNEQFF. The CDR3 DNA reads as TGTGCCAGCTCCTGGGGGACAGGGGATTACAATGAGCAGTTCTTC.